The 31 T cell receptor beta chains presented below share a single source sample, sequenced in a study of T cells in Graves' hyperthyroidism and ophthalmopathy. Template material for amplifying TCR beta CDR3 regions consisted of RNA transcripts. The TCR CDR3 was amplified in a first-round RT-PCR using the HTBI primer set. TCRdb reprocessed the multiplex PCR reads with MiXCR, giving one entry per CDR3 protein. Of some 570,000 distinct CDR3 sequences in the sample, 12% to 15% are singletons; the top ten hold roughly 7.1%. Sequences were obtained from blood. Receptors were obtained from a woman aged 18 to 35 with Graves' ophthalmopathy.

This clonotype was observed many times. The V gene is TRBV7-8, the J gene TRBJ2-1, with TRBD1 matching 8 bases. Germline V gene lookup returns CDR1 SGHVS and CDR2 FQNEAQ. The V gene end was trimmed by 4 bases and the J gene end by 8 bases; junction bases not matched to a gene: 10. This CDR3 is built from 15 residues. Here the CDR3 reads CASSSRSQGAYEQFF. CDR3 sequence (DNA): TGTGCCAGCAGCTCACGATCCCAGGGGGCCTATGAGCAGTTCTTC. Based on the CDR3 plus reference TRBV7-8 and TRBJ2-1, the full variable domain is GAGVSQSPRYKVAKRGQDVALRCDPISGHVSLFWYQQALGQGPEFLTYFQNEAQLDKSGLPSDRFFAERPEGSVSTLKIQRTQQEDSAVYLCASSSRSQGAYEQFFGPGTRLTVL.

The chain employs TRBV19 and TRBJ1-2; TRBD1 matches at 7 bases. The junction had 3 bases not matched to a gene; V was cut back by 3 bases and J by 8 bases. Germline CDR1 LNHDA, CDR2 SQIVND (reference sequence). The CDR3 totals 12 residues. DNA of the CDR3: TGTGCCAGTAGTATGACAGGGACCGGCTACACCTTC. Its translation is CASSMTGTGYTF.

A few counts support this clonotype. The chain uses TRBV6-2 or TRBV6-3 and TRBJ2-1; 13 bases fit TRBD2. This CDR3 is 19 amino acids long. CDR1 is MNHEY, CDR2 SVGEGT, per germline. After removal of 0 bases from V and 2 bases from J, the junction contained 7 bases not matched to a gene. The CDR3 sequence is CASSYSTSGRAGTYNEQFF. In DNA form, the CDR3 reads TGTGCCAGCAGTTACTCTACTAGCGGGAGGGCGGGGACCTACAATGAGCAGTTCTTC.

The chain employs TRBV4-3 and TRBJ2-7, with TRBD2 as a possible D gene (7 bases). Germline V lookup: CDR1 LGHNA, CDR2 YSLEER. This CDR3 is built from 15 residues. Trimming cost V 0 bases and J 3 bases, with 12 bases left between them. The CDR3 spells CASSQEGGASYEQYF. In DNA, the CDR3 is TGCGCCAGCAGCCAAGAAGGGGGGGCTAGCTACGAGCAGTACTTC.

In this sample, this clonotype turned up many times. This chain connects TRBV27 to TRBJ1-6, with no clear D. This CDR3 has 12 amino acids. Germline V CDR1 and CDR2: MNHEY, SMNVEV (reference sequence). V was clipped by 6 bases and J by 9 bases, with 9 bases between them. CDR3 DNA: TGTGCCAGCAGAGAGATTCGTTCACCCCTCCACTTT. Amino acids: CASREIRSPLHF.

In this sample, this clonotype turned up many times. This sequence joins TRBV3-1 and TRBJ2-7; possibly TRBD2 for D (5 bases). The V end lost 0 bases, the J end lost 4 bases, and 13 bases lay between the germline ends. This CDR3 has 15 amino acids. Germline assignment: CDR1 LGHDT and CDR2 YNNKEL (reference sequence). The CDR3 protein is CASSQEVGRVYEQYF. CDR3 nucleotide sequence: TGTGCCAGCAGCCAAGAGGTAGGGAGAGTTTACGAGCAGTACTTC.

In nucleotides, the CDR3 is TGTGCCAGCAGCTACACCACGAACACAGATACGCAGTATTTT. Protein: CASSYTTNTDTQYF. The gene calls are TRBV11-2 and TRBJ2-3; D ambiguous. CDR1 is SGHAT, CDR2 FQNNGV, per germline. The CDR3 contains 14 residues. V lost 4 bases, J lost 2 bases, and 10 bases lay in between.

There are many counts of this clonotype. J is TRBJ2-7 and V is TRBV20-1; TRBD1 agrees at 9 bases. The CDR3 has 15 amino acids. In germline, CDR1 is DFQATT, CDR2 SNEGSKA (reference sequence). V lost 6 bases to trimming and J lost 2 bases; unmatched junction nucleotides: 11. The CDR3 reads CSAPGTGSFPYEQYF. Written as DNA, the CDR3 is TGCAGTGCCCCCGGGACAGGGAGTTTCCCCTACGAGCAGTACTTC.

The chain links TRBV9 to TRBJ2-7, with 8 bases identical to TRBD1. The trim removed 3 bases at V and 3 bases at J, leaving 8 bases unmatched. CDR1 SGDLS and CDR2 YYNGEE come from the germline V gene. The CDR3 totals 15 residues. CDR3: CASSALTGEHYEQYF. In DNA form, the CDR3 reads TGTGCCAGCAGCGCCCTGACAGGGGAGCACTACGAGCAGTACTTC.

This clonotype was seen ten or more times. The chain has TRBV7-2 and TRBJ1-1; D remains unclear. With 5 bases removed from V and 1 base from J, the gap between germline ends came to 14 bases. CDR1 SGHTA and CDR2 FQGNSA come from the germline V gene. The CDR3 has 15 amino acids. The CDR3 bases are TGTGCCAGCAGCCGACTGCAGGAAACGAACACTGAAGCTTTCTTT. Translating it yields CASSRLQETNTEAFF.

This clonotype turned up a few times. The chain employs TRBV2 and TRBJ2-2, with D uncertain. V shed 2 bases and J shed 3 bases, with 7 bases lying between them. The CDR3 is 14 residues long. The germline CDR1 and CDR2 sequences are SNHLY and FYNNEI. DNA for the CDR3: TGTGCCAGCAGTGAATGGACCTACACCGGGGAGCTGTTTTTT. It is translated as CASSEWTYTGELFF.

This clonotype was counted only a few times. This chain links TRBV7-9 with TRBJ2-1; 7 bases agree with TRBD1. Germline lookup yields CDR1 SEHNR and CDR2 FQNEAQ (reference sequence). The length of the CDR3 is 14 residues. The junction had 5 bases not matched to a gene; V was cut back by 5 bases and J by 4 bases. The CDR3 DNA is TGTGCCAGCAGCCCCGGGACAGATTACAATGAGCAGTTCTTC. Encoded protein: CASSPGTDYNEQFF.

This clonotype was seen a few times. This could be a read error, since a much larger clone is one nucleotide away. The chain has TRBV6-6 and TRBJ2-7; D gene unclear. The CDR3 is made up of 13 amino acids. From germline, CDR1 is MNHNY and CDR2 SVGAGI (reference sequence). Trimming removed 4 bases at V and 3 bases at J, with 10 bases between. The CDR3 bases are TGTGCCAGCAGTTGCTCGATGTACTACGAGCAGTACTTC. This sequence encodes CASSCSMYYEQYF.

This clonotype has at least ten counts. In nucleotides, the CDR3 is TGTGCCAGCAGCTCCAGTAGGTTCCCCCATATAACAGATACGCAGTATTTT. Residues: CASSSSRFPHITDTQYF. V and J are TRBV7-2 and TRBJ2-3; D is uncertain. The germline CDR1 and CDR2 sequences are SGHTA and FQGNSA. V was pared by 4 bases and J by 3 bases, with 20 bases between. CDR3 length: 17 residues.

This clonotype has at least ten counts. The V and J genes are TRBV3-1 and TRBJ2-2, with D unclear. The CDR3 covers 13 residues. Trimming pared 2 bases from V and 7 bases from J, leaving 8 bases between. Germline V gene sequence: CDR1 LGHDT, CDR2 YNNKEL (reference sequence). The DNA for the CDR3 is TGTGCCAGCAGCCAATTCGTGGGCGGGGAGCTGTTTTTT. This translates into CASSQFVGGELFF.

This clonotype was observed many times. The V gene is TRBV7-8, the J gene TRBJ1-1; D not resolved. CDR1 is SGHVS, CDR2 FQNEAQ, per germline. The CDR3 is 16 residues long. The ends were cut back, 1 base at V and 2 bases at J, with 14 bases in the middle. This CDR3 reads CASSLGVAVKNTEAFF. CDR3 bases: TGTGCCAGCAGCTTAGGGGTGGCGGTGAAAAACACTGAAGCTTTCTTT. Full variable domain (remainder filled in from reference TRBV7-8 and TRBJ1-1): GAGVSQSPRYKVAKRGQDVALRCDPISGHVSLFWYQQALGQGPEFLTYFQNEAQLDKSGLPSDRFFAERPEGSVSTLKIQRTQQEDSAVYLCASSLGVAVKNTEAFFGQGTRLTVV.

This clonotype was counted many times. The V and J genes are TRBV5-1 and TRBJ2-1; TRBD1 matches 8 bases. This CDR3 spans 13 amino acids. Per the germline V gene, CDR1 is SGHRS and CDR2 is YFSETQ. Losses at the gene ends were 6 bases for V and 8 bases for J; bases not matched to a gene: 7. The CDR3 reads CASNLGQGYEQFF. The CDR3, as DNA: TGCGCCAGCAACCTAGGACAGGGTTATGAGCAGTTCTTC.

The sample holds a few counts of this clonotype. The chain employs TRBV5-8 and TRBJ2-3; D is possibly TRBD2 (5 bases). The CDR3 spans 12 residues. Per the germline V gene, CDR1 is SGHTS and CDR2 is YDEGEE. Trimming pared 3 bases from V and 6 bases from J, leaving 8 bases between. CDR3 protein: CASSSREDTQYF. CDR3 nucleotide sequence: TGTGCCAGCAGCTCGAGGGAGGATACGCAGTATTTT.

The chain combines TRBV27 with TRBJ2-5; maybe TRBD2 (5 bases). Looked up from germline, CDR1 is MNHEY and CDR2 is SMNVEV (reference sequence). V lost 2 bases to trimming and J lost 3 bases, with 10 bases between them. This CDR3 is built from 14 residues. The CDR3 loop reads CASSLRTGKETQYF. CDR3 coding DNA: TGTGCCAGCAGTTTAAGGACGGGGAAAGAGACCCAGTACTTC.

This clonotype has ten or more counts. The chain recombines TRBV28 with TRBJ1-1; D not resolved. V was cut by 6 bases and J by 4 bases, with 12 bases left in between. The CDR3 has 13 residues. Per the germline V gene, CDR1 is MDHEN and CDR2 is SYDVKM. Written as DNA, the CDR3 is TGTGCCAGCAGATCCAAGGGTTCCACTGAAGCTTTCTTT. Amino acids: CASRSKGSTEAFF.

The table lists this clonotype with many counts. The V and J genes are TRBV7-9 and TRBJ2-3, with unresolved D. The V end lost 3 bases, the J end lost 2 bases, and 15 bases lay between the germline ends. This CDR3 comprises 16 residues. Per the germline V gene, CDR1 is SEHNR and CDR2 is FQNEAQ (reference sequence). CDR3 sequence (DNA): TGTGCCAGCAGCTTGAATTCCCTAAGCACCACAGATACGCAGTATTTT. The encoded protein is CASSLNSLSTTDTQYF. Drawing the rest from reference TRBV7-9 and TRBJ2-3, the complete variable domain is DTGVSQNPRHKITKRGQNVTFRCDPISEHNRLYWYRQTLGQGPEFLTYFQNEAQLEKSRLLSDRFSAERPKGSFSTLEIQRTEQGDSAMYLCASSLNSLSTTDTQYFGPGTRLTVL.

This clonotype occurred many times. The chain links TRBV28 to TRBJ1-1; D call uncertain. Looked up from germline, CDR1 is MDHEN and CDR2 is SYDVKM. V lost 5 bases and J 0 bases, leaving 7 bases between the germline ends. This CDR3 has 13 amino acids. The CDR3 protein is CASSLQMNTEAFF. DNA for the CDR3: TGTGCCAGCAGTCTCCAAATGAACACTGAAGCTTTCTTT.

The chain links TRBV27 to TRBJ2-5, with a weak D call TRBD1 (6 bases). Trimming took 3 bases from V and 3 from J, leaving 23 bases between them. The CDR3 extends over 18 amino acids. Looked up from germline, CDR1 is MNHEY and CDR2 is SMNVEV (reference sequence). For the CDR3, the DNA is TGTGCCAGCAGTTTCCGGGACCCCCTGGGGGCCGGTAAAGAGACCCAGTACTTC. Translated: CASSFRDPLGAGKETQYF.

This clonotype was seen repeatedly, ten times or more. J is TRBJ2-2 and V is TRBV7-3; D unclear. Trimming removed 2 bases from V and 7 bases from J, with 8 bases in between. The V gene's germline CDR1 is SGHTA and CDR2 FQGTGA. This CDR3 contains 13 residues. CDR3 sequence (DNA): TGTGCCAGCAGCTTACAGGTTGGCGGGGAGCTGTTTTTT. This translates into CASSLQVGGELFF.

This clonotype was observed at least ten times. V is TRBV29-1 and J is TRBJ2-3, with D possibly matching TRBD2 (6 bases). CDR3 length: 13 residues. V lost 8 bases to trimming and J lost 0 bases, with 12 bases between them. CDR1 is SQVTM and CDR2 is ANQGSEA in the germline V gene. The CDR3 nucleotides are TGCAGCTCCGGGGGATCTAGCACAGATACGCAGTATTTT. Protein product: CSSGGSSTDTQYF.

J is TRBJ2-3 and V is TRBV30; 10 bases match TRBD1. This CDR3 contains 16 residues. Germline CDR1 is GTSNPN and CDR2 is SVGIG (reference sequence). Trimming removed 4 bases from V and 2 bases from J; junction bases left unmatched: 9. The CDR3 sequence: CAWNLRDRGSTDTQYF. As DNA, the CDR3 is TGTGCCTGGAATCTCAGGGACAGGGGCTCCACAGATACGCAGTATTTT.

Of note for this clonotype: Given a much more abundant clone one base away, this may be a read error. The genes are TRBV10-3 and TRBJ2-5; TRBD2 matches at 8 bases. The V gene's germline CDR1 is ENHRY and CDR2 SYGVKD. CDR3 size: 12 residues. The CDR3 region has the DNA TGTGCCACCGGGGGGGGTGAAGAGATCCAGTACTTC. It yields the protein CATGGGEEIQYF.

In this sample, this clonotype turned up many times. This rearrangement joins TRBV10-3 to TRBJ2-5; the match to TRBD1 covers 12 bases. CDR1 is ENHRY, CDR2 SYGVKD, per germline. The CDR3 covers 16 residues. V was pared by 2 bases and J by 5 bases, with 6 bases of the junction left unmatched. CDR3 in amino acids: CAISEGTGGVWETQYF. The CDR3 DNA follows: TGTGCCATCAGTGAGGGGACAGGGGGCGTTTGGGAGACCCAGTACTTC.

This sequence joins TRBV12-3 or TRBV12-4 and TRBJ1-1; unclear D gene. This CDR3 is built from 13 residues. The V gene lost 6 bases and the J gene lost 1 base, with 9 bases spanning the gap. The CDR3 DNA reads TGTGCCAGCAGCAGCTTAGCGAACACTGAAGCTTTCTTT. It yields the protein CASSSLANTEAFF.

This clonotype showed up just a few times. The chain links TRBV18 to TRBJ2-7; D remains unclear. Trimming cost V 0 bases and J 5 bases, with 8 bases left between them. The CDR3 has 13 amino acids. CDR1 and CDR2 from the germline V gene are KGHSH and LQKENI. CDR3 region: CASSPPRRHEQYF. The CDR3 DNA is TGTGCCAGCTCACCACCGAGGAGACACGAGCAGTACTTC.

The sample holds many counts of this clonotype. The chain joins TRBV9 to TRBJ1-1, with D possibly matching TRBD1 (5 bases). V was trimmed by 0 bases and J by 1 base, leaving 7 bases between them. The V gene's germline CDR1 is SGDLS and CDR2 YYNGEE. This CDR3 comprises 14 residues. CDR3 protein: CASSVEGWNTEAFF. Here the CDR3 DNA reads TGTGCCAGCAGCGTAGAGGGGTGGAACACTGAAGCTTTCTTT.